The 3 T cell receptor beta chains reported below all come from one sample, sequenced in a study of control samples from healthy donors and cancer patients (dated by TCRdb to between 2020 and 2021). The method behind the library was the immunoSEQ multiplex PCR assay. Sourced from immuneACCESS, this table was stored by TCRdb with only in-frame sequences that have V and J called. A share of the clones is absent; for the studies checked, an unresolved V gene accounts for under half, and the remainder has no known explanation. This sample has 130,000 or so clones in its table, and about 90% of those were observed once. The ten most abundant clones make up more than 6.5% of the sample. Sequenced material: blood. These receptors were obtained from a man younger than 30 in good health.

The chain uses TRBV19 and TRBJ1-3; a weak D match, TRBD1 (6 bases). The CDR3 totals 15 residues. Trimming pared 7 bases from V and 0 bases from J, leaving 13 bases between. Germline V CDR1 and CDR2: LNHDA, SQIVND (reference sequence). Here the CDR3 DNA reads TGTGCCAGTATCTCACAGGGCCACTCTGGAAACACCATATATTTT. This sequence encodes CASISQGHSGNTIYF.

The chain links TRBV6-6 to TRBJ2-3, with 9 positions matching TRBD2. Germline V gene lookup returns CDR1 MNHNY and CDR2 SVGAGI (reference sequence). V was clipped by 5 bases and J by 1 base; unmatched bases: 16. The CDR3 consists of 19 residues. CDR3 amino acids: CASSPLGAGGPKGTDTQYF. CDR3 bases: TGTGCCAGCAGTCCCCTAGGGGCGGGGGGGCCGAAGGGCACAGATACGCAGTATTTT.

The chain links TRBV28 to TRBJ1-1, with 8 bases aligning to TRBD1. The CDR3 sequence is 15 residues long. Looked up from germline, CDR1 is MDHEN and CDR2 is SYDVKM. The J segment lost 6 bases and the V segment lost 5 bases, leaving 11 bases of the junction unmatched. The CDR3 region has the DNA TGTGCCAGCAGTCACCAGACAGGGGTCCCACCTGAAGCTTTCTTT. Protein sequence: CASSHQTGVPPEAFF.